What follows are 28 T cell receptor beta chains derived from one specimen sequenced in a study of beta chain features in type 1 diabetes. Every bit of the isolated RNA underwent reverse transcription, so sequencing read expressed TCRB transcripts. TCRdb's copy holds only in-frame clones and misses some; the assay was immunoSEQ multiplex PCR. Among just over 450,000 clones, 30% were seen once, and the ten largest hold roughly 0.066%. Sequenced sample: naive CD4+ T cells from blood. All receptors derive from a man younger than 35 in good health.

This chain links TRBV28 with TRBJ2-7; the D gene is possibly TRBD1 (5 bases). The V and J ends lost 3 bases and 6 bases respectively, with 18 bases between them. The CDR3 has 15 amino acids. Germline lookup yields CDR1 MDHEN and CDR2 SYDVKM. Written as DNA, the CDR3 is TGTGCCAGCAGTTTCCGGCAGGGAAGGAAAATCGAGCAGTACTTC. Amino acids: CASSFRQGRKIEQYF.

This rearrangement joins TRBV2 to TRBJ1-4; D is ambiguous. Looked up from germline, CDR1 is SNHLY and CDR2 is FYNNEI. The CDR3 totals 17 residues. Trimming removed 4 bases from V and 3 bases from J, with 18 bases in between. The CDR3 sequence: CASSVLRVDGSNEKLFF. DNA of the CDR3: TGTGCCAGCAGTGTATTGCGGGTGGACGGCTCTAATGAAAAACTGTTTTTT.

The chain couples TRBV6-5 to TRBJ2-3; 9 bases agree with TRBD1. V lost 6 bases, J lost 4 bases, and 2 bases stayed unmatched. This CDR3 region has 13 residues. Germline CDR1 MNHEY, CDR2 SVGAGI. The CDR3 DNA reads TGTGCCAGCAGGGACAGGGGACCAGATACGCAGTATTTT. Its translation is CASRDRGPDTQYF.

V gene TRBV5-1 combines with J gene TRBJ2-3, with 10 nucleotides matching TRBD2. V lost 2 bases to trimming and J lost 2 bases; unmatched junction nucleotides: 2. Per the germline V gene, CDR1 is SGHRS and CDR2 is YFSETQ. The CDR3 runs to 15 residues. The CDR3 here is CASSFGLADTDTQYF. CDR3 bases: TGCGCCAGCAGCTTTGGACTAGCGGACACAGATACGCAGTATTTT.

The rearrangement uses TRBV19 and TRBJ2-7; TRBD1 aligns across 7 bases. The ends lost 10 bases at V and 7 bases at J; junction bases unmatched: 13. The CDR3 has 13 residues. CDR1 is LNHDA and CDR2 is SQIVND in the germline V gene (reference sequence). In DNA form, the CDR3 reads TGTGCCACAGACACAGGGGAACTGGGGGAGCAGTACTTC. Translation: CATDTGELGEQYF.

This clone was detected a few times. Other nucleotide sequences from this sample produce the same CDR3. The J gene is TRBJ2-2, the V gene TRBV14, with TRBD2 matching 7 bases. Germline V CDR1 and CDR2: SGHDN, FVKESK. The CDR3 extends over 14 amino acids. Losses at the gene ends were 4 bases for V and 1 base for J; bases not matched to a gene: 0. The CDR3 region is CASSPSGNTGELFF. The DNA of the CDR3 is TGTGCCAGCAGCCCTAGCGGGAACACCGGGGAGCTGTTTTTT.

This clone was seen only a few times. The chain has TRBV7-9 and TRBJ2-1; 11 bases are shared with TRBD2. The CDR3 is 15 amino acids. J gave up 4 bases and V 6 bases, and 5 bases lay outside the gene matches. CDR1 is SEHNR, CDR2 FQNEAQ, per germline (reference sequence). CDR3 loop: CASSVTSGRYNEQFF. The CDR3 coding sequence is TGTGCCAGCAGTGTAACTAGCGGGAGATACAATGAGCAGTTCTTC.

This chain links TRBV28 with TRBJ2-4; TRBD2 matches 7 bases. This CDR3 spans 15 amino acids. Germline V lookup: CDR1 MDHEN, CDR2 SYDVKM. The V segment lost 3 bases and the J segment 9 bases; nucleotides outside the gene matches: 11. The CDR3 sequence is CASSLLRGIGGIQYF. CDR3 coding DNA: TGTGCCAGCAGTTTGTTGCGGGGGATTGGTGGCATTCAGTACTTC.

The CDR3: CAAREPGTGELFF. The DNA of the CDR3 is TGTGCCGCGCGGGAGCCGGGCACCGGGGAGCTGTTTTTT. This rearrangement joins TRBV6-5 to TRBJ2-2, with 7 bases lining up with TRBD2. The V segment lost 11 bases and the J segment 4 bases; nucleotides outside the gene matches: 7. Looked up from germline, CDR1 is MNHEY and CDR2 is SVGAGI. The CDR3 contains 13 residues.

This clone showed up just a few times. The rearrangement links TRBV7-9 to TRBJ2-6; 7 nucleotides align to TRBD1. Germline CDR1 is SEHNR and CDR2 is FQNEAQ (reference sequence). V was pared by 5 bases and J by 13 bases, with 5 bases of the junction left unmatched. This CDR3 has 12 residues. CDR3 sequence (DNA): TGTGCCAGCAGCGGGCGACAGGGAGTCCTGACTTTC. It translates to CASSGRQGVLTF. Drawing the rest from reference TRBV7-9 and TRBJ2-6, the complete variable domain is DTGVSQNPRHKITKRGQNVTFRCDPISEHNRLYWYRQTLGQGPEFLTYFQNEAQLEKSRLLSDRFSAERPKGSFSTLEIQRTEQGDSAMYLCASSGRQGVLTFGAGSRLTVL.

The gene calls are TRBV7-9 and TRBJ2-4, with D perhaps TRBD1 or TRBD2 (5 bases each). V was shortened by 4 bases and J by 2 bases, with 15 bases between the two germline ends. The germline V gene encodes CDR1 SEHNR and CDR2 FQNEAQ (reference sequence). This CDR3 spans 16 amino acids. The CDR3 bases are TGTGCCAGCAGCTACCGGGGACGCCAATCCAAAAACATTCAGTACTTC. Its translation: CASSYRGRQSKNIQYF.

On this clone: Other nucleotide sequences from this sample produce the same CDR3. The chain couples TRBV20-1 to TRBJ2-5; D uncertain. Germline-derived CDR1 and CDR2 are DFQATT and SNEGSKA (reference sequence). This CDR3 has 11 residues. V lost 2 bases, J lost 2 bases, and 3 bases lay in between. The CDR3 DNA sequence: TGCAGTGCTAGATCTCAAGAGACCCAGTACTTC. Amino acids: CSARSQETQYF.

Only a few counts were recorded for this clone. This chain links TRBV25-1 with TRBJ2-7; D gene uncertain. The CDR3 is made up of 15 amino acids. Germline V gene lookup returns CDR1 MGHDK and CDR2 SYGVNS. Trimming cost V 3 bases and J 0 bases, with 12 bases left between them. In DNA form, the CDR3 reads TGTGCCAGCAGTGACCAACAGTGGAGCTCCTACGAGCAGTACTTC. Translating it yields CASSDQQWSSYEQYF.

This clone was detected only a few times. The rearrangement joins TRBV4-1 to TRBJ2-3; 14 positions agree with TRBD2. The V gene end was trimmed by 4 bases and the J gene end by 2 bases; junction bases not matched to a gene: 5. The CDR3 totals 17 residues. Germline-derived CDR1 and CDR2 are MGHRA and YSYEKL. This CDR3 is CASSRRLAGGDTDTQYF. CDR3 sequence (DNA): TGCGCCAGCAGCCGACGACTAGCGGGAGGGGACACAGATACGCAGTATTTT.

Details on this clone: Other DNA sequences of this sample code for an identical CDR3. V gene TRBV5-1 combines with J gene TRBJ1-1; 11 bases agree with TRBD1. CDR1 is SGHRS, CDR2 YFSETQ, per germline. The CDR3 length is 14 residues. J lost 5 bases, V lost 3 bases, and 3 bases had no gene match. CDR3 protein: CASSSGTGGTEAFF. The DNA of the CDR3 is TGCGCCAGCAGCTCCGGGACAGGGGGAACTGAAGCTTTCTTT.

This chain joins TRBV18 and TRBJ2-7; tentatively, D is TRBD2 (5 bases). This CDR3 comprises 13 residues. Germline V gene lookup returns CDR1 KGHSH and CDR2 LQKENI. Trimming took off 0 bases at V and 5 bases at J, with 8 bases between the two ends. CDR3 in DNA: TGTGCCAGCTCACCACCTGCGGGTCACGAGCAGTACTTC. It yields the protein CASSPPAGHEQYF.

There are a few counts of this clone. CDR3 in DNA: TGTGCCAGCAGCTTAACCCAGGGGCACACTGAAGCTTTCTTT. Encoded protein: CASSLTQGHTEAFF. The chain couples TRBV7-2 to TRBJ1-1; a possible D gene is TRBD1 (6 bases). CDR1 SGHTA and CDR2 FQGNSA come from the germline V gene. The CDR3 spans 14 residues. V lost 2 bases and J lost 3, with 10 bases in between. Looking up the rest from reference TRBV7-2 and TRBJ1-1 gives the full variable domain: GAGVSQSPSNKVTEKGKDVELRCDPISGHTALYWYRQSLGQGLEFLIYFQGNSAPDKSGLPSDRFSAERTGGSVSTLTIQRTQQEDSAVYLCASSLTQGHTEAFFGQGTRLTVV.

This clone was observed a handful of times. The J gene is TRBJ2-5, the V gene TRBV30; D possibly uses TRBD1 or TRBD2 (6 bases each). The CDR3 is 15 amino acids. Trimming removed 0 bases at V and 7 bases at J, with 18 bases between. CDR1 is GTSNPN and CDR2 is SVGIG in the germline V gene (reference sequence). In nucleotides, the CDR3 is TGTGCCTGGAGTGTAGGCCGTAAGGGGGGCGCGACCCAGTACTTC. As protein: CAWSVGRKGGATQYF.

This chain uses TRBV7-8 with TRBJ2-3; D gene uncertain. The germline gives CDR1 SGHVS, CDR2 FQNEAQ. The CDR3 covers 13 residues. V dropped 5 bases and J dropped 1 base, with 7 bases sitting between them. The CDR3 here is CASSRGRTDTQYF. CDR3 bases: TGTGCCAGCAGCCGCGGACGCACAGATACGCAGTATTTT.

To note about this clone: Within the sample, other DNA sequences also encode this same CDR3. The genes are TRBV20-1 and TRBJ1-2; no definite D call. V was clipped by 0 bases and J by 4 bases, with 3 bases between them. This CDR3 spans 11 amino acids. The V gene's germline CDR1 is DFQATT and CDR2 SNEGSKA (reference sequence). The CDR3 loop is CSARDSYGYTF. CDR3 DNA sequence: TGCAGTGCTAGAGACAGCTATGGCTACACCTTC.

This chain's CDR3 is CASSLWQDTDTQYF. The DNA of the CDR3 is TGTGCCAGCAGCTTATGGCAGGACACAGATACGCAGTATTTT. V gene TRBV7-3 combines with J gene TRBJ2-3; no reliable D call. Germline CDR1 and CDR2: SGHTA and FQGTGA. The CDR3 spans 14 residues. V dropped 2 bases and J dropped 2 bases, with 8 bases sitting between them. Full variable domain (rest looked up from reference TRBV7-3 and TRBJ2-3): GAGVSQTPSNKVTEKGKYVELRCDPISGHTALYWYRQSLGQGPEFLIYFQGTGAADDSGLPNDRFFAVRPEGSVSTLKIQRTERGDSAVYLCASSLWQDTDTQYFGPGTRLTVL.

CDR3 nucleotides: TGTGCCAGCAGTGAAGCGGCTGGGGGGAACACTGAAGCTTTCTTT. Translating gives CASSEAAGGNTEAFF. The chain employs TRBV6-1 and TRBJ1-1; a weak D match, TRBD1 (5 bases). Trimming left V 0 bases short and J 1 base short, with 9 bases between. The CDR3 is 15 amino acids. Looked up from germline, CDR1 is MNHNS and CDR2 is SASEGT.

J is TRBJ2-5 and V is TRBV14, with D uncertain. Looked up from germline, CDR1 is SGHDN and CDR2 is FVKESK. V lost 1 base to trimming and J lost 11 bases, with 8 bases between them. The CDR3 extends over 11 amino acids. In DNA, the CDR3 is TGTGCCAGCAGCCAAGCTGGGCTTCAGTACTTC. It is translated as CASSQAGLQYF.

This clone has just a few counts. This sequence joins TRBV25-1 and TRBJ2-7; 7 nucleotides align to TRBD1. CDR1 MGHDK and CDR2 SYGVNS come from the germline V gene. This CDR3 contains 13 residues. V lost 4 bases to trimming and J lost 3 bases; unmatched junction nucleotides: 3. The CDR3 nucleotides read TGTGCCAGCAGTGTTGCAGGGGGCTACGAGCAGTACTTC. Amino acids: CASSVAGGYEQYF.

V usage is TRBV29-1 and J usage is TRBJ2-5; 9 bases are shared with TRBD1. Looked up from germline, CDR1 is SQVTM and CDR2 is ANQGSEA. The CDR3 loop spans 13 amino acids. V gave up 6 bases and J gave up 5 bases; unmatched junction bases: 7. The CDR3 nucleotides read TGCAGCGTGGACAGGGGAGGGGCGGAGACCCAGTACTTC. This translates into CSVDRGGAETQYF.

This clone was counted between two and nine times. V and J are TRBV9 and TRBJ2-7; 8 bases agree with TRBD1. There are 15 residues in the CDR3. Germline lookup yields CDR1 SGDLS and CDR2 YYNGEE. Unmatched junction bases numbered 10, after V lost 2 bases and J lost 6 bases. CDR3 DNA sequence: TGTGCCAGCAGCGTGGGGGGACAGGCCCGGATCGAGCAGTACTTC. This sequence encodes CASSVGGQARIEQYF.

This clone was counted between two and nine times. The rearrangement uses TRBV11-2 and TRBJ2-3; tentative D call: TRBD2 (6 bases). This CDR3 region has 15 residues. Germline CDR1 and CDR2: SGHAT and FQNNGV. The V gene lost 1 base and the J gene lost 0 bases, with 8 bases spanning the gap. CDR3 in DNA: TGTGCCAGCAGCTTAGCAGGGACTAGCACAGATACGCAGTATTTT. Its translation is CASSLAGTSTDTQYF.

The CDR3 spells CASSSAGDTQYF. CDR3 in DNA: TGCGCCAGCAGCTCAGCGGGAGATACGCAGTATTTT. The V call is TRBV4-1, the J call TRBJ2-3, with D possibly TRBD2 on 6 matching bases. Germline CDR1 and CDR2: MGHRA and YSYEKL. The CDR3 has 12 residues. With 5 bases removed from V and 5 bases from J, the gap between germline ends came to 8 bases.